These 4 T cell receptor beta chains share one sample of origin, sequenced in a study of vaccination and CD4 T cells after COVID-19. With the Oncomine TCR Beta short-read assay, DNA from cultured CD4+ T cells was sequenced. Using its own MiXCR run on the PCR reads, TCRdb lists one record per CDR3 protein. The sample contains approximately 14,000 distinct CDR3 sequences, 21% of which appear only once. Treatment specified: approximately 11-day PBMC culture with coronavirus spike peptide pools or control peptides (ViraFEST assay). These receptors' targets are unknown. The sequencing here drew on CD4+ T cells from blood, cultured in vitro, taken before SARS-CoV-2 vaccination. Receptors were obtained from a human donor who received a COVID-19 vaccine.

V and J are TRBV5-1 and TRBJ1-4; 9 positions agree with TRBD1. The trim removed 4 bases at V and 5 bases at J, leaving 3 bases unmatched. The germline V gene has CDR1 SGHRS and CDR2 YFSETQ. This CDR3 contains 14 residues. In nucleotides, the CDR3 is TGCGCCAGCAGCGAGACAGGGGGAAATGAAAAACTGTTTTTT. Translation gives CASSETGGNEKLFF.

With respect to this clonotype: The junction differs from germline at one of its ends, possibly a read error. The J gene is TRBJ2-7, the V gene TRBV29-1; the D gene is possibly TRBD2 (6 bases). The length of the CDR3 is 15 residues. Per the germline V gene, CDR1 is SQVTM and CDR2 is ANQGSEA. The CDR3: CSVLNPGLPSYGQYF. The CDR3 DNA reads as TGCAGCGTCCTAAACCCGGGACTGCCTTCCTACGGGCAGTACTTC.

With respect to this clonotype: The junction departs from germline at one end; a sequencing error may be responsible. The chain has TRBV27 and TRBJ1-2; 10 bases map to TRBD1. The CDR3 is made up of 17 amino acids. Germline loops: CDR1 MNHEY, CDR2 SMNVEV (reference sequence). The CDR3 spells CAGSFRQGASANYGYTF. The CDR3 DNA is TGTGCCGGCAGTTTTAGACAGGGGGCATCAGCAAACTATGGCTACACCTTC.

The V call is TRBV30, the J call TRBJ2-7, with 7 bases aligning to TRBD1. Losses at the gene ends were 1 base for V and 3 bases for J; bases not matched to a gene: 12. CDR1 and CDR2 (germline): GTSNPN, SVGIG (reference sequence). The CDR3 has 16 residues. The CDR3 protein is CAWSDPRQGSSYEQYF. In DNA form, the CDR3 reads TGTGCCTGGAGTGACCCCCGACAGGGCTCAAGCTACGAGCAGTACTTC.